The entry that follows covers one TCR beta chain sequence. Its antigen is undetermined. The sample comes from a study of cytomegalovirus exposure and HLA in healthy donors. General study findings and limits: The study flagged about 160 TCR beta chains as cytomegalovirus-associated. Most TCR sequences were seen very rarely across donors, but some public TCRs occurred in many. The finding came from a later analysis; first-cohort TCR clusters tended to co-occur in the roughly 110 validation repertoires.

Looked up from germline, CDR1 is SEHNR and CDR2 is FQNEAQ (reference sequence). V gave up 2 bases and J gave up 3 bases, with 11 bases separating them. This CDR3 has 15 amino acids. Sequencing used immunoSEQ multiplex PCR; TCRdb keeps in-frame clones, though not all of them. Of about 120,000 clones in the sample, approximately 90% were seen once. The study drew the donors from its approximately 110-subject validation cohort, separate from the approximately 700-subject first cohort. Material for sequencing was PBMCs. The receptor was isolated from a young woman in good health and CMV-seronegative. The genes are TRBV7-9 and TRBJ2-1, with D possibly TRBD1 on 6 matching bases. The CDR3 protein is CASSLLTGDYNEQFF. The CDR3 DNA follows: TGTGCCAGCAGCTTATTGACAGGTGACTACAATGAGCAGTTCTTC.